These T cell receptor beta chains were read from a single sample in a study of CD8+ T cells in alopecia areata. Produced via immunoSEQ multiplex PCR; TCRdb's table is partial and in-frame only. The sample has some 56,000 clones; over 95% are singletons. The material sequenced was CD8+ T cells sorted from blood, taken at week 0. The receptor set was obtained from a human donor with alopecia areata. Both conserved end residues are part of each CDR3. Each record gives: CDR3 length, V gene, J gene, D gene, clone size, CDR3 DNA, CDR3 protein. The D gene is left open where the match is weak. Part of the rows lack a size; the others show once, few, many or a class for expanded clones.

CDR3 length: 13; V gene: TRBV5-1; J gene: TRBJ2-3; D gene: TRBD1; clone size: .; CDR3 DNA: TGCGCCAGCAGCCCGACAGGGTCAAATACGCAGTATTTT; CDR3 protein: CASSPTGSNTQYF
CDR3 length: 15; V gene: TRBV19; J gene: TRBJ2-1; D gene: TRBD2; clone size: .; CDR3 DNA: TGTGCCAGTAGTATCTCAGCGGGGGGGCCGAATGAGCAGTTCTTC; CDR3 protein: CASSISAGGPNEQFF
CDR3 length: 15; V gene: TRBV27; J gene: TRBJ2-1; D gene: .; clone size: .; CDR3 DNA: TGTGCCAGCAGTTTAACCCCGAGCTCCTACAATGAGCAGTTCTTC; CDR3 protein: CASSLTPSSYNEQFF
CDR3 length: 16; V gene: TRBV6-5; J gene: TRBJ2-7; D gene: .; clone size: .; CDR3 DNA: TGTGCCAGCAGTTCCCCTACACTTACCAGCTCCTACGAGCAGTACTTC; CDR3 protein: CASSSPTLTSSYEQYF
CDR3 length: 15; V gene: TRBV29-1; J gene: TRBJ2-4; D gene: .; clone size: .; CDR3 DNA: TGCAGCGTTGAAGAGTGGGCAGGGGACAAAAACATTCAGTACTTC; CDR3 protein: CSVEEWAGDKNIQYF
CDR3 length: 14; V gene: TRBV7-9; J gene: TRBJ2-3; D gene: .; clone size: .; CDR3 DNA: TGTGCCAGCAGCTCCCCTCGTAGGGCAGATACGCAGTATTTT; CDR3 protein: CASSSPRRADTQYF
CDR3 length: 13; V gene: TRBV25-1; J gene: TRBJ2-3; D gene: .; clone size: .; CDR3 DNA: TGTGCCAGCAGTTACTCCGGGGAAGATACGCAGTATTTT; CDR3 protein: CASSYSGEDTQYF
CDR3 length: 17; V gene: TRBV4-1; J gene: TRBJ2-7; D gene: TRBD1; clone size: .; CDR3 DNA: TGCGCCAGCAGCCAAAAGTGGCCCCAGGGGGCGCGGCACGAGCAGTACTTC; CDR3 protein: CASSQKWPQGARHEQYF
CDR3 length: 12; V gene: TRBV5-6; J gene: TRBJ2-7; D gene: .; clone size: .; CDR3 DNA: TGTGCCAGCAGCTTACCGAACTACGAGCAGTACTTC; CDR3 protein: CASSLPNYEQYF
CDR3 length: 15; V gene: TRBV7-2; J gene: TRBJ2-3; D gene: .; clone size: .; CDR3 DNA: TGTGCCAGCAGCCCAGGACTGGTTGGTATGGATACGCAGTATTTT; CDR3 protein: CASSPGLVGMDTQYF
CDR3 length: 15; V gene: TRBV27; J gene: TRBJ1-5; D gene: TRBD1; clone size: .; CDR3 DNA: TGTGCCAGCAGTTCGACAGGGGGCTGGAATCAGTCCCAGCATTTT; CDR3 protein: CASSSTGGWNQSQHF
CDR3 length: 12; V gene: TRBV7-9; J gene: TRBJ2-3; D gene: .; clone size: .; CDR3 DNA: TGTGCCAGCAGCTCAGGGTCAGATACGCAGTATTTT; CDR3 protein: CASSSGSDTQYF
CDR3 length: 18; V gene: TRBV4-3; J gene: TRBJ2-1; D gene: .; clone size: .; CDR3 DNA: TGCGCCAGCAGCCAACCGATCGGGGGACACTATTCCTACAATGAGCAGTTCTTC; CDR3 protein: CASSQPIGGHYSYNEQFF
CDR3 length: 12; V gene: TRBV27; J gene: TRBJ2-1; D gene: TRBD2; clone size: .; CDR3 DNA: TGTGCCAGTCAGCGGGGAGTAGGTGAGCAGTTCTTC; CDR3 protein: CASQRGVGEQFF
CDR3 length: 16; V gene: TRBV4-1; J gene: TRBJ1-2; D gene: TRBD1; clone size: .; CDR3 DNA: TGCGCCAGCAGCCAAGCCCGAACAGGGGTAGGGAGTGGCTACACCTTC; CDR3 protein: CASSQARTGVGSGYTF
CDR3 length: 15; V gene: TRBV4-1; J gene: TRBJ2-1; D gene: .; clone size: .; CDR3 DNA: TGCGCCAGCAGCCAAGGGCAGGACTATTGGAATGAGCAGTTCTTC; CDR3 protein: CASSQGQDYWNEQFF
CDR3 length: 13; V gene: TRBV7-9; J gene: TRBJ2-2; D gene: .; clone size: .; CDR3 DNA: TGTGCCAGCAGCTTAGAGCGTCCGAATGAGCTGTTTTTT; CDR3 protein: CASSLERPNELFF
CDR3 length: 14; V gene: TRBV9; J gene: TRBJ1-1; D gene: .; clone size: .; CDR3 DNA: TGTGCCAGCAGCGTAGTGGCGGGAAACACTGAAGCTTTCTTT; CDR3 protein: CASSVVAGNTEAFF
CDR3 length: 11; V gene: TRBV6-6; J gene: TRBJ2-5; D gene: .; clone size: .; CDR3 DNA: TGTGCCAGCAGTTACTCAGAGACCCGGTACTTC; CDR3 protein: CASSYSETRYF
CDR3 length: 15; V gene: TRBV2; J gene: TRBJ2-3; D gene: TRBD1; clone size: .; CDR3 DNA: TGTGCCAGCAGTGAGGGACAGACTCGCACAGATACGCAGTATTTT; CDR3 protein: CASSEGQTRTDTQYF
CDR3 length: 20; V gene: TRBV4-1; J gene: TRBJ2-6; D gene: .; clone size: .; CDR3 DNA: TGCGCCAGCAGCCCCTCCCAGCGCCACGGGGTGCCCTCTGGGGCCAACGTCCTGACTTTC; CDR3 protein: CASSPSQRHGVPSGANVLTF
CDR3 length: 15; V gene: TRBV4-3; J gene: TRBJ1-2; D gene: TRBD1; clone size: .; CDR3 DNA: TGCGCCAGCAGCCAAGATGACAGGGCTCTTTATGGCTACACCTTC; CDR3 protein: CASSQDDRALYGYTF
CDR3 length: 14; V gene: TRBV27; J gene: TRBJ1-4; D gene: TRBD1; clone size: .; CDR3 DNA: TGTGCCAGCAGAAAGGACAGGGGACGTGAAAAACTGTTTTTT; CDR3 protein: CASRKDRGREKLFF
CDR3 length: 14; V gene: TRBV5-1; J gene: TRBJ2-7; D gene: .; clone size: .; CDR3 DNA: TGCGCCAGCAGCTTGAAAAGGGACTTTAACGAGCAGTACTTC; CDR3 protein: CASSLKRDFNEQYF
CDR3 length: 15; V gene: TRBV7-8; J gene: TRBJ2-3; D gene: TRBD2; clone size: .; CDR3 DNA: TGTGCCAGCAGCTGGGGACTAGCGGTCACAGATACGCAGTATTTT; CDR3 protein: CASSWGLAVTDTQYF
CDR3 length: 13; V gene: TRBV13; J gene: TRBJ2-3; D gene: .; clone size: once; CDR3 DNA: TGTGCCAGCAGTCTCCTTAGCACAGATACGCAGTATTTT; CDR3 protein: CASSLLSTDTQYF
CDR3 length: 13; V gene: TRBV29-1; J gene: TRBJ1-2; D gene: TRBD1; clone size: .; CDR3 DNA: TGCAGCGTCCGGACAGGGGGCGACTATGGCTACACCTTC; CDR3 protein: CSVRTGGDYGYTF
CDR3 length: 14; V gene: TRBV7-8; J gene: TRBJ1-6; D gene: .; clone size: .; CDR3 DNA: TGTGCCAGCAGCCCTCAGCGGTTGGCATCACCCCTCCACTTT; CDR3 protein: CASSPQRLASPLHF
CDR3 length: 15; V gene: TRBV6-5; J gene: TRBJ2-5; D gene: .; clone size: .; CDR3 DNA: TGTGCCAGCAGGCATAGAGTGCACCTCCAAGAGACCCAGTACTTC; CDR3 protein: CASRHRVHLQETQYF
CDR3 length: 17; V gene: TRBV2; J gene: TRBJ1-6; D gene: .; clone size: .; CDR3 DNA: TGTGCCAGCAGTGATTCCGGGACTCAGATAATGCGTTCACCCCTCCACTTT; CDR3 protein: CASSDSGTQIMRSPLHF
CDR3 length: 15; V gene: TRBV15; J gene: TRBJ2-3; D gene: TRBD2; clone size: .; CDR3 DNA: TGTGCCACCAGCGGGGGACTAGCCGGCACAGATACGCAGTATTTT; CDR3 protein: CATSGGLAGTDTQYF
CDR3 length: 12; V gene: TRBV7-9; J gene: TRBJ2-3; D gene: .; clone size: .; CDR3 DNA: TGTGCCAGCAGCTTAGCCCCAGATACGCAGTATTTT; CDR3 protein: CASSLAPDTQYF
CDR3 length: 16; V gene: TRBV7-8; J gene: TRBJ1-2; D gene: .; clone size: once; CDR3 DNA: TGTGCCAGCAGCTTAGGTATAGGACAGTCTAACTATGGCTACACCTTC; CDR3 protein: CASSLGIGQSNYGYTF
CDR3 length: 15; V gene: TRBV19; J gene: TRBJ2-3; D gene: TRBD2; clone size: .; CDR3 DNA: TGTGCCAGTAGTACTTTAGCGGGGTTCACAGATACGCAGTATTTT; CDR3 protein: CASSTLAGFTDTQYF
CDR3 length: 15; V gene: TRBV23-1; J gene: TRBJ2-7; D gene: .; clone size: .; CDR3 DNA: TGCGCCAGCAGGGGGGGAGGGGGAAGCCGCTACGAGCAGTACTTC; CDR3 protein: CASRGGGGSRYEQYF
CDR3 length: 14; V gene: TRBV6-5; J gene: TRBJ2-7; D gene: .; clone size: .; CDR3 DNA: TGTGCCAGCAGTTATGGGCAGTTAAATGGGGAGCAGTACTTC; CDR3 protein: CASSYGQLNGEQYF
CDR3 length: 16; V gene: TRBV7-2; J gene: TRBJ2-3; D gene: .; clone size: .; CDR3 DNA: TGTGCCAGCAGCTTAGTTGCGGGGCCCCCGACAGATACGCAGTATTTT; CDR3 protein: CASSLVAGPPTDTQYF
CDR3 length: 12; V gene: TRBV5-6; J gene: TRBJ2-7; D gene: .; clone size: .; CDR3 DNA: TGTGCCAGCAGCTACACAGGAGACGAGCAGTACTTC; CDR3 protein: CASSYTGDEQYF
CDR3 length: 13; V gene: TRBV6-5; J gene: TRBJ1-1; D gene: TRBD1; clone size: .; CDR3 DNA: TGTGCCAGCAGCCCGACAGGGGGCACTGAAGCTTTCTTT; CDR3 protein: CASSPTGGTEAFF
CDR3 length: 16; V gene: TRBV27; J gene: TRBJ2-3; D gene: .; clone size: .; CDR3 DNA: TGTGCCAGCAGTTTAGTAGCACACCAGACCACAGATACGCAGTATTTT; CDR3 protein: CASSLVAHQTTDTQYF
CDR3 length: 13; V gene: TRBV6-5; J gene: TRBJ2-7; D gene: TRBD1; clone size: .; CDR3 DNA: TGTGCCAGCAGTACCGGGACAGGGTCTAGGCAGTACTTC; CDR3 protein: CASSTGTGSRQYF
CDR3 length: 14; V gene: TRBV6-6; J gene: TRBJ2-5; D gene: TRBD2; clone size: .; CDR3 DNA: TGTGCCAGCAGTCCAGCGGGGGGGCCGGAGACCCAGTACTTC; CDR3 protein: CASSPAGGPETQYF
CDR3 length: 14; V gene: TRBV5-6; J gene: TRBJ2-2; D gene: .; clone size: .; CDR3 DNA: TGTGCCAGCAGCTTGGCATCGAACACCGGGGAGCTGTTTTTT; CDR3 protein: CASSLASNTGELFF
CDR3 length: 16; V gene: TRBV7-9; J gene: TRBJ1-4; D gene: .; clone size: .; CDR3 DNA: TGTGCCAGCAGCTCCAGTTCGCAAGGGATTGGCGAAAAACTGTTTTTT; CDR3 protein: CASSSSSQGIGEKLFF
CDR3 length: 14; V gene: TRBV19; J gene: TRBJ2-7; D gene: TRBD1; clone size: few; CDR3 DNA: TGTGCCAGTAGCCTAACCGACAGGGCCTACGAGCAGTACTTC; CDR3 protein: CASSLTDRAYEQYF
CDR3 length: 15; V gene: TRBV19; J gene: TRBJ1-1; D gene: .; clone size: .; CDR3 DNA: TGTGCCAGTAGTATAAGGGCCGGCGGAGAGACTGAAGCTTTCTTT; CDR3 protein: CASSIRAGGETEAFF
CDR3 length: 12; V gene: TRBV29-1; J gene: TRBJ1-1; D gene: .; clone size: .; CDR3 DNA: TGCAGCGTTGAAGGGCAGAGGGAAGGGGCTTTCTTT; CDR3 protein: CSVEGQREGAFF
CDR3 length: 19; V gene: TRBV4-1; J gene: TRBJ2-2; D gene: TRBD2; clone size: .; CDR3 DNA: TGCGCCAGCAGCCCGGGACTAGCGGGGGGGCGCGATTACACCGGGGAGCTGTTTTTT; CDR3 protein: CASSPGLAGGRDYTGELFF
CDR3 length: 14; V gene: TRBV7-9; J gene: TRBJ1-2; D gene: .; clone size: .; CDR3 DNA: TGTGCCAGCAGCTTAGGAGCAGGGGTGGATGGCTACACCTTC; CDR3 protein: CASSLGAGVDGYTF
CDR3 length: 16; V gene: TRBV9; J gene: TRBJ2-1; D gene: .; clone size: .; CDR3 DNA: TGTGCCAGCAGCACCAGGGGCAGGAGCTCCTACAATAAGCAGTTCTTC; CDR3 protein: CASSTRGRSSYNKQFF
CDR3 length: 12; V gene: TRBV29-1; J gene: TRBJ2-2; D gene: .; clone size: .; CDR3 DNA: TGCAGCGTTGAAGAGGACCGAACGGAGCTGTTTTTT; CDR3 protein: CSVEEDRTELFF
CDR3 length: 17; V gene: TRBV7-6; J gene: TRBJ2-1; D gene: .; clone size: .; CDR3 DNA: TGTGCCAGCAGCCCATGGGCCGGAGCTAGCTCCTACAATGAGCAGTTCTTC; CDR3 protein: CASSPWAGASSYNEQFF
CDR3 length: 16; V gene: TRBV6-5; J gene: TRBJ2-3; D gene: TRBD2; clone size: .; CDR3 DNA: TGTGCCAGCAGTTACTCGATTGCGGGGGGGACAGATACGCAGTATTTT; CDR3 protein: CASSYSIAGGTDTQYF
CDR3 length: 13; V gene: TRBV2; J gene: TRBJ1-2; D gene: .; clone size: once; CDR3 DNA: TGTGCCAGCAGCGAGGACGGGAACTATGGCTACACCTTC; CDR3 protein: CASSEDGNYGYTF
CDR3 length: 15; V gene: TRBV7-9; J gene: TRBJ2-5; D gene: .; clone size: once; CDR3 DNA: TGTGCCAGCAGCCCCCTGGGGCCGGGGTACGAGACCCAGTACTTC; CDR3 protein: CASSPLGPGYETQYF